The entry below describes one T cell receptor beta chain. As yet, its antigen is unknown. The ends were cut back, 5 bases at V and 6 bases at J, with 11 bases in the middle. Germline CDR1 MDHEN, CDR2 SYDVKM. The CDR3 runs to 14 residues. This specimen comes from a study of cytomegalovirus exposure and HLA in healthy donors. General observations from the study: For presence/absence analyses, sequencing depth was assumed to be roughly uniform across donors. Both high specificity and high sensitivity reportedly marked the classifier's diagnosis of cytomegalovirus status.

Primers for the PCR totalled 60 Vbeta and 13 Jbeta. Only in-frame clones appear in the TCRdb table, and some are missing; sequencing was by immunoSEQ multiplex PCR. The sample includes about 160,000 clones, around 84% seen only once; the top ten take 1%. This sequence was found in a boy aged 2 to 9 in good health and CMV-seronegative. The V call is TRBV28, the J call TRBJ1-6; maybe TRBD1 (6 bases). Sequencing was done on a sample of PBMCs. The CDR3 nucleotides are TGTGCCAGCAGTGGACAGACTTTTAATTCACCCCTCCACTTT. Amino acid sequence: CASSGQTFNSPLHF.